This TCR beta chain emerged from a study of cytomegalovirus exposure and HLA in healthy donors. The CDR3 is made up of 14 amino acids. Germline CDR1 is SGHRS and CDR2 is YFSETQ. V lost 4 bases and J 3 bases, leaving 10 bases between the germline ends. PCR involved 60 Vbeta and 13 Jbeta primers. Generated by immunoSEQ multiplex PCR, the TCRdb table keeps only in-frame clones and is missing some. This sample has approximately 77,000 clones; roughly 82% occur once, and the top ten carry about 12%. The chain links TRBV5-1 to TRBJ2-2; D may be TRBD1 (6 bases). The sequencing sample was made of PBMCs. The sequence was collected from a male donor in good health and CMV-seropositive. CDR3 in DNA: TGCGCCAGCAGCCCCCGACAGGACACCGGGGAGCTGTTTTTT. Protein: CASSPRQDTGELFF.